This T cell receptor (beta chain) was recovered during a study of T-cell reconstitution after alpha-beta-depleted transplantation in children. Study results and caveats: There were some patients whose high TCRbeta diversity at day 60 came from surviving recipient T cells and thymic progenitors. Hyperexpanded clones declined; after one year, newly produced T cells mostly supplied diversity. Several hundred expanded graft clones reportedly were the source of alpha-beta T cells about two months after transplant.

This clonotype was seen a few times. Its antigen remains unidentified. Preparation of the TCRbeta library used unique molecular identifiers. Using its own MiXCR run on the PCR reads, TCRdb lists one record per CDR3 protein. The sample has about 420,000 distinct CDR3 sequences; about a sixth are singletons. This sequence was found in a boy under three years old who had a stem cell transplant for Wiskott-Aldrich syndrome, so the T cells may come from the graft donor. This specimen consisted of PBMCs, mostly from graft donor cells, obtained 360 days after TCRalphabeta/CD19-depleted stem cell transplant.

CDR3 sequence reads: CASSLAGSGSYYNEQFF. The CDR3 DNA is TGCGCCAGCAGCTTGGCGGGTAGCGGGAGCTATTACAATGAGCAGTTCTTC. The gene calls are TRBV5-1 and TRBJ2-1; 9 nucleotides agree with TRBD2. V trimming: 0 bases; J trimming: 4 bases; junction bases outside the gene matches: 8. CDR1 SGHRS and CDR2 YFSETQ come from the germline V gene. The CDR3 covers 17 residues.